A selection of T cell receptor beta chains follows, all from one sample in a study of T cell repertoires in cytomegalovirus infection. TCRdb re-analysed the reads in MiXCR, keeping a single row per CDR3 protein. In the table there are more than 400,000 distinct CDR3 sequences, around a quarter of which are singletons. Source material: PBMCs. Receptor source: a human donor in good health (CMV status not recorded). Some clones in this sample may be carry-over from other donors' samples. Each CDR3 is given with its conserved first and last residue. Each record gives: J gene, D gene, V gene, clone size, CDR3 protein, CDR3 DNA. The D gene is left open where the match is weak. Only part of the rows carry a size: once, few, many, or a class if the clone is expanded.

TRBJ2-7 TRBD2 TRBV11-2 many CASSVSLADNYEQYF TGTGCCAGCAGCGTTTCACTAGCGGATAACTACGAGCAGTACTTC
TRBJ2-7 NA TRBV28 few CAAGGLREQYF TGTGCCGCAGGAGGACTTAGAGAGCAGTACTTC
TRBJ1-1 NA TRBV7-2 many CASSFTVNTEAFF TGTGCCAGCAGCTTCACAGTCAACACTGAAGCTTTCTTT
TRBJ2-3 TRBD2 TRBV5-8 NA CASRQGTSGKEGKQYF TGTGCCAGCAGACAAGGGACTAGCGGGAAAGAGGGGAAGCAGTATTTT
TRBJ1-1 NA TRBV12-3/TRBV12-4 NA CASSLGGGIGAFF TGTGCCAGCAGTTTAGGTGGAGGGATCGGGGCTTTCTTT
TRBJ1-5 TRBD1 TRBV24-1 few CATSDTGELRNQPQHF TGTGCCACCAGTGATACAGGGGAATTAAGGAATCAGCCCCAGCATTTT
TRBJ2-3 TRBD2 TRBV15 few CATSRGGLAGPDTQYF TGTGCCACCAGCAGGGGGGGACTAGCGGGGCCAGATACGCAGTATTTT
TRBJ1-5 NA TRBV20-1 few CSATTGMSNQPQHF TGCAGTGCTACCACAGGGATGAGCAATCAGCCCCAGCATTTT
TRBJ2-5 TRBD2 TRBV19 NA CASSLNSGRMETQYF TGTGCCAGTAGTCTAAATAGCGGGAGAATGGAGACCCAGTACTTC
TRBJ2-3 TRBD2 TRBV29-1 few CSASGTTTDTQYF TGCAGCGCTAGCGGGACTACCACAGATACGCAGTATTTT
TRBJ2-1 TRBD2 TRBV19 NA CATQTAGVLGEQFF TGTGCCACCCAGACGGCGGGAGTGCTCGGTGAGCAGTTCTTC